One sample yielded the 18 T cell receptor beta chains listed below, sequenced in a study of Graves' ophthalmopathy and Graves' hyperthyroidism. RNA transcripts provided the template for amplifying TCR beta CDR3 regions. First-round RT-PCR used HTBI primers; second-round multiplex PCR followed. TCRdb ran MiXCR on the multiplex PCR reads and lists one entry per CDR3 protein. The table has roughly 410,000 distinct CDR3 sequences, approximately 15% seen once; the top ten hold about 7%. Sequencing was carried out using peripheral blood. These receptors were collected from a woman younger than 35 with stable Graves' hyperthyroidism.

This clonotype was observed many times. The chain has TRBV4-1 and TRBJ1-1; no firm D call. CDR1 is MGHRA and CDR2 is YSYEKL in the germline V gene. V lost 0 bases, J lost 7 bases, and 15 bases lay in between. The CDR3 is 15 residues long. The CDR3 region has the DNA TGCGCCAGCAGCCAAGATACCGGACGGGCCAGTGAAGCTTTCTTT. Translation gives CASSQDTGRASEAFF.

This clonotype was counted at least ten times. The chain employs TRBV5-6 and TRBJ2-7; 7 positions match TRBD1. J gave up 2 bases and V 5 bases, and 4 bases lay outside the gene matches. Germline lookup yields CDR1 SGHDT and CDR2 YYEEEE. The CDR3 has 13 amino acids. The CDR3 reads CASSWTGTYEQYF. CDR3 nucleotides: TGTGCCAGCAGTTGGACAGGAACCTACGAGCAGTACTTC.

The chain recombines TRBV20-1 with TRBJ2-5; no definite D call. CDR3 length: 12 amino acids. Germline-derived CDR1 and CDR2 are DFQATT and SNEGSKA (reference sequence). The V end lost 3 bases, the J end lost 3 bases, and 8 bases lay between the germline ends. The DNA of the CDR3 is TGCAGTGCTAGTCAGATCGAAGAGACCCAGTACTTC. It translates to CSASQIEETQYF.

The chain employs TRBV6-2 or TRBV6-3 and TRBJ2-5; 9 bases agree with TRBD2. The CDR3 spans 15 residues. With 7 bases clipped from V and 2 bases from J, the junction kept 8 bases outside the gene matches. Per the germline V gene, CDR1 is MNHEY and CDR2 is SVGEGT. The CDR3 loop reads CASTPGGGEQETQYF. The CDR3 coding sequence is TGTGCCAGCACTCCCGGCGGGGGGGAACAAGAGACCCAGTACTTC.

At least ten counts were recorded for this clonotype. The chain combines TRBV19 with TRBJ1-5; 7 nucleotides match TRBD1. Germline CDR1 LNHDA, CDR2 SQIVND (reference sequence). V trimming: 5 bases; J trimming: 4 bases; junction bases outside the gene matches: 8. This CDR3 comprises 15 residues. CDR3 sequence (DNA): TGTGCCAGTAGTGACCGGGACAGCTTTAATCAGCCCCAGCATTTT. It is translated as CASSDRDSFNQPQHF.

This chain joins TRBV11-1 and TRBJ2-2; 12 bases align to TRBD2. This CDR3 spans 18 amino acids. Unmatched junction bases numbered 11, after V lost 5 bases and J lost 4 bases. Per the germline V gene, CDR1 is SGHAT and CDR2 is FQDESV (reference sequence). CDR3 nucleotide sequence: TGTGCCAGCAGCACCCGGAGACTAGCGGGAGTTGGCACCGGGGAGCTGTTTTTT. Its protein product is CASSTRRLAGVGTGELFF.

J is TRBJ2-7 and V is TRBV28, with 11 bases matching TRBD2. V dropped 4 bases and J dropped 4; count of bases not matched to a gene: 9. This CDR3 has 16 residues. Germline V gives CDR1 MDHEN, CDR2 SYDVKM. In nucleotides, the CDR3 is TGTGCCAGCAGTTCCCAGACTAGCGGGGTAGTTTACGAGCAGTACTTC. Amino acids: CASSSQTSGVVYEQYF.

This clonotype was recorded many times. The chain is built from TRBV14 and TRBJ2-5, with D tentatively TRBD1 or TRBD2 (6 bases each). The V and J ends lost 4 bases and 1 base respectively, with 10 bases between them. Germline lookup yields CDR1 SGHDN and CDR2 FVKESK. This CDR3 spans 14 amino acids. The CDR3 spells CASSPGGTQETQYF. Written as DNA, the CDR3 is TGTGCCAGCAGCCCCGGGGGCACCCAAGAGACCCAGTACTTC.

As to this clonotype: A read error may produce the germline difference seen at one junction end. The chain joins TRBV7-3 to TRBJ2-5, with D unresolved. This CDR3 is 13 amino acids long. The V gene's germline CDR1 is SGHTA and CDR2 FQGTGA. The CDR3 DNA follows: TGCGCCAGCAGCCAAGACCTTGAAGAGACCCAGTACTTC. Translated, it gives CASSQDLEETQYF.

At least ten counts were recorded for this clonotype. The rearrangement uses TRBV5-1 and TRBJ1-1, with D perhaps TRBD1 (6 bases). CDR1 and CDR2 (germline): SGHRS, YFSETQ. CDR3 size: 14 residues. Between the trimmed V and J ends, which lost 6 bases and 1 base, there was a span of 13 bases. DNA of the CDR3: TGCGCCAGCACCCTGGGGACAACGAACACTGAAGCTTTCTTT. Translating gives CASTLGTTNTEAFF. Supplemented by reference TRBV5-1 and TRBJ1-1, the full variable domain reads KAGVTQTPRYLIKTRGQQVTLSCSPISGHRSVSWYQQTPGQGLQFLFEYFSETQRNKGNFPGRFSGRQFSNSRSEMNVSTLELGDSALYLCASTLGTTNTEAFFGQGTRLTVV.

The chain employs TRBV6-1 and TRBJ1-1; 10 bases align to TRBD1. The germline V gene encodes CDR1 MNHNS and CDR2 SASEGT. This CDR3 has 13 residues. With V trimmed by 8 bases and J by 10 bases, 10 bases remained unmatched. CDR3 in amino acids: CASWDRGGIGAFF. CDR3 sequence (DNA): TGTGCCAGCTGGGACAGGGGAGGAATTGGAGCTTTCTTT.

This clonotype showed up just a few times. This chain uses TRBV14 with TRBJ1-2; no firm D call. This CDR3 is built from 13 residues. V was trimmed by 1 base and J by 2 bases, leaving 5 bases between them. Germline CDR1 SGHDN, CDR2 FVKESK. The CDR3 DNA is TGTGCCAGCAGCCAAGTCGGAAACTATGGCTACACCTTC. This encodes CASSQVGNYGYTF. The full variable domain, rest sourced from reference TRBV14 and TRBJ1-2, is EAGVTQFPSHSVIEKGQTVTLRCDPISGHDNLYWYRRVMGKEIKFLLHFVKESKQDESGMPNNRFLAERTGGTYSTLKVQPAELEDSGVYFCASSQVGNYGYTFGSGTRLTVV.

This clonotype was seen ten or more times. The chain has TRBV20-1 and TRBJ1-2; possible D gene TRBD1, 6 bases. Germline assignment: CDR1 DFQATT and CDR2 SNEGSKA (reference sequence). The CDR3 contains 13 residues. Trimming removed 6 bases from V and 5 bases from J, with 16 bases in between. DNA for the CDR3: TGCAGTGCGCCAGGGGAGGGCCCATATGGCTACACCTTC. Its protein product is CSAPGEGPYGYTF.

This clonotype has ten or more counts. The rearrangement joins TRBV2 to TRBJ2-7; no definite D call. V lost 5 bases and J lost 2, with 13 bases in between. The CDR3 is made up of 14 amino acids. Germline lookup yields CDR1 SNHLY and CDR2 FYNNEI. The CDR3 bases are TGTGCCAGCAGTAACGCCTTTGGGGCCTACGAGCAGTACTTC. Translating it yields CASSNAFGAYEQYF. Supplemented by reference TRBV2 and TRBJ2-7, the full variable domain reads EPEVTQTPSHQVTQMGQEVILRCVPISNHLYFYWYRQILGQKVEFLVSFYNNEISEKSEIFDDQFSVERPDGSNFTLKIRSTKLEDSAMYFCASSNAFGAYEQYFGPGTRLTVT.

The chain has TRBV6-1 and TRBJ1-2; the D is unclear. The CDR3 loop spans 13 amino acids. The V gene's germline CDR1 is MNHNS and CDR2 SASEGT. V lost 7 bases and J 6 bases, leaving 15 bases between the germline ends. CDR3 coding DNA: TGTGCCAGCACCCCCCTTGGGGTCCATGGCTACACCTTC. This sequence encodes CASTPLGVHGYTF.

This clonotype has a count of ten or more. The chain uses TRBV12-3 or TRBV12-4 and TRBJ1-2; no clear D gene. The CDR3 loop spans 15 amino acids. The germline V and J ends were trimmed by 2 bases and 3 bases, with 13 bases remaining between them. CDR3 sequence: CASSLRRVGYYGYTF. The DNA for the CDR3 is TGTGCCAGCAGTTTACGGCGCGTGGGGTACTATGGCTACACCTTC.

This clonotype occurred many times. The gene calls are TRBV6-9 and TRBJ2-7; a weak D match, TRBD1 (5 bases). Trimming removed 0 bases from V and 7 bases from J, with 22 bases in between. CDR1 and CDR2 from the germline V gene are MNHGY and SVAAGI. The CDR3 consists of 17 residues. CDR3 DNA sequence: TGTGCCAGCAGTTATTCAACGCCCTTGGCCTCTTCAGGGGAGCAGTACTTC. Protein: CASSYSTPLASSGEQYF.

The chain recombines TRBV20-1 with TRBJ1-2; maybe TRBD1 (5 bases). The CDR3 spans 14 residues. Germline V CDR1 and CDR2: DFQATT, SNEGSKA (reference sequence). Trimming took 7 bases from V and 0 from J, leaving 15 bases between them. CDR3 nucleotides: TGCAGTGGCGTCGGGAGGGGCCCTAACTATGGCTACACCTTC. It yields the protein CSGVGRGPNYGYTF.